This T cell receptor beta chain was found in a study of blood T cell repertoires in COVID-19. Sequencing used immunoSEQ multiplex PCR; TCRdb keeps in-frame clones, though not all of them. The data contain some 200,000 clones, 80% to 85% of them seen just once; the ten biggest clones take up 7% to 9%. V was clipped by 4 bases and J by 0 bases; unmatched bases: 7. This CDR3 contains 16 residues. The germline V gene encodes CDR1 LGHDT and CDR2 YNNKEL (reference sequence). V is TRBV3-1 (or the pseudogene TRBV3-2) and J is TRBJ1-2, with 8 positions matching TRBD1. The source of this sequence is a man in his forties or fifties who had recovered from COVID-19. The sequencing sample was made of PBMCs or T cells enriched from blood (not recorded which). CDR3 protein: CASSPGTGYSNYGYTF. In DNA form, the CDR3 reads TGTGCCAGCAGCCCTGGGACAGGCTATTCTAACTATGGCTACACCTTC.